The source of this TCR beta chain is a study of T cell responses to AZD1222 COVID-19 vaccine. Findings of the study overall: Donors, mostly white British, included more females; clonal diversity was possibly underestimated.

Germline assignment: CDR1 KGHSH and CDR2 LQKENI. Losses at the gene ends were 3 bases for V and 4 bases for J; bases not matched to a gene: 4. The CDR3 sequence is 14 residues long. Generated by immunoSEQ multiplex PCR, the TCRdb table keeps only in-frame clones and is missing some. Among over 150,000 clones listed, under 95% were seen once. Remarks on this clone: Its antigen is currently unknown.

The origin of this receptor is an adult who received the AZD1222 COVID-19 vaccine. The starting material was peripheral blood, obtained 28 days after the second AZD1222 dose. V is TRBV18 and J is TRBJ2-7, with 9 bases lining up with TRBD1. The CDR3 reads CASSPDRGKYEQYF. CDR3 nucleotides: TGTGCCAGCTCACCGGACAGGGGAAAATACGAGCAGTACTTC.